The source of this T cell receptor beta chain is a study of T-cell reconstitution after alpha-beta-depleted transplantation in children (dated by TCRdb to the mid-2010s). Looking at the study overall: Using TCR repertoire profiling, the study quantitatively followed how T-cell immune reconstitution unfolded in children after TCRalphabeta/CD19-depleted allogeneic hematopoietic cell transplantation. Broad study findings and their caveats: The apparently early recovery of alphabetaT-cell counts about two months after transplant reportedly depended on only several hundred rapidly expanded clones that came from non-depleted graft cells. In some patients, the high TCRbeta diversity seen at day 60 was put down to recipient T cells and intrathymic progenitors that had survived conditioning. The frequencies of hyperexpanded clones fell over the following months, and after one year, T-cell counts and TCRbeta diversity were mostly attributed to newly produced T cells.

Preparation of the library involved PCR. Sequencing was performed on an Illumina HiSeq 2500. TCR library preparation used molecular barcoding, with unique molecular identifiers applied to normalize quantification of the TCRbeta repertoire. In-frame beta chains were kept once TCRdb had trimmed the public reads at Q25 with fastp and called clones with MiXCR. Here each entry gathers all rows of one CDR3 protein and keeps the most common genes and DNA. The sample yields some 200,000 distinct CDR3 sequences; 5.5% to 7% were counted once. Just over 5.5% of the sample goes to the ten largest clones. CDR1 and CDR2 were assigned from the germline V gene (reference sequence) as SGHNT and YYREEE. V is pared back by 4 bases and J by 3 bases, with 13 bases lying between the germline termini. From its cysteine to its phenylalanine, the CDR3 spans 15 amino acids. Of the read, only the CDR3 DNA is kept; its 45 bases are in frame from base 1.

As for this clonotype: The clone's antigen remains unknown. There are no base qualities to consult, and no much larger clone falls within one base.

Explained via the paper, the treatment or condition label denotes: allogeneic hematopoietic cell transplantation with graft depleted of TCRalphabeta T cells and CD19 B cells. Transplant recipients were children who received TCRalphabeta/CD19-depleted allogeneic hematopoietic cell grafts. The V and J genes are TRBV5-4 and TRBJ2-2; matching of 5 bases hints at TRBD1 as the D gene. The source is a boy aged 2 to 9 with acute lymphoblastic leukemia, due to receive a stem cell transplant. The starting material was PBMCs, obtained before TCRalphabeta/CD19-depleted stem cell transplant. The sequence in DNA is TGTGCCAGCAGCCCGAAGGGGTTAGACACCGGGGAGCTGTTTTTT. This gives the protein CASSPKGLDTGELFF.